One sample yielded the 18 T cell receptor beta chains listed below, sequenced in a study of vaccination and CD4 T cells after COVID-19 (dated by TCRdb to about 2022). The method behind the library was PCR. These reads were obtained on an Illumina iSeq 100. At the Johns Hopkins FTIC core, DNA from the cultured CD4+ T cells underwent TCR sequencing with the Oncomine TCR Beta short-read assay. Starting from the raw public reads, TCRdb applied fastp trimming at Q25, assembled clones with MiXCR and retained in-frame beta chains. Rows with a matching CDR3 protein are joined into one entry that keeps the most common DNA and genes. The sample has about 6,300 distinct CDR3 sequences on record, around 68% of them singletons. The ten largest clones take up 45% to 50% of the sample. Read against the paper, the sample's treatment or condition label means: approximately 10-day PBMC culture with coronavirus spike peptide pools or control peptides (ViraFEST assay).

What these receptors recognize is not known. Sequencing was carried out using CD4+ T cells from blood, cultured in vitro. The receptors here all came from a human donor who had recovered from COVID-19.

The rearrangement joins TRBV7-9 to TRBJ1-2, with 10 bases lining up with TRBD1. Losses at the gene ends were 6 bases for V and 7 bases for J; bases not matched to a gene: 11. Per germline, CDR1 SEHNR and CDR2 FQNEAQ (reference sequence). CDR3 length: 15 amino acids. Written as DNA, the CDR3 is TGTGCCAGCAGGTCCCCGACAGGGGGCGGCGGTGGCTACACCTTC. Translation: CASRSPTGGGGGYTF.

The chain carries TRBV24-1 and TRBJ2-5; TRBD1 matches at 7 bases. The CDR3 spans 15 residues. The germline V gene has CDR1 KGHDR and CDR2 SFDVKD. V shed 4 bases and J 5 bases; nucleotides not matched to a gene: 9. The CDR3 DNA reads as TGTGCCACCAGTGACCCAGACAGGGAAGGGGAGACCCAGTACTTC. As protein: CATSDPDREGETQYF.

The CDR3: CASSLRGGNSPLHF. The CDR3 DNA follows: TGTGCCAGCAGCTTGCGGGGAGGTAATTCACCCCTCCACTTT. The V gene is TRBV7-3, the J gene TRBJ1-6; D gene unclear. V lost 3 bases, J lost 6 bases, and 9 bases lay in between. Germline V gene sequence: CDR1 SGHTA, CDR2 FQGTGA. The CDR3 contains 14 residues.

The chain employs TRBV20-1 and TRBJ1-1; tentative D call: TRBD1 (5 bases). The germline V gene encodes CDR1 DFQATT and CDR2 SNEGSKA (reference sequence). Trimming removed 5 bases from V and 4 bases from J, with 14 bases in between. The CDR3 runs 13 residues. This CDR3 is CSAQKGWGTEAFF. DNA of the CDR3: TGCAGTGCTCAGAAGGGGTGGGGCACTGAAGCTTTCTTT.

The J gene is TRBJ2-5, the V gene TRBV11-2; 7 bases fit TRBD2. The CDR3 covers 21 residues. Germline trimming cut 2 bases from V and 2 bases from J; bases unmatched to any gene: 23. The germline gives CDR1 SGHAT, CDR2 FQNNGV. DNA for the CDR3: TGTGCCAGCAGCTTAAGGGGCCGGTGGCTAGCGGCCCCCGGCGGGCAAGAGACCCAGTACTTC. It codes for CASSLRGRWLAAPGGQETQYF.

The chain recombines TRBV20-1 with TRBJ2-1, with D maybe TRBD2 (7 bases). Germline loops: CDR1 DFQATT, CDR2 SNEGSKA (reference sequence). CDR3 length: 14 amino acids. With 6 bases removed from V and 10 bases from J, the gap between germline ends came to 22 bases. This CDR3 reads CSAWGGATGLEQFF. DNA of the CDR3: TGCAGTGCCTGGGGGGGGGCCACAGGGTTAGAGCAGTTCTTC.

The gene calls are TRBV10-3 and TRBJ1-5; TRBD1 is a possible D gene (6 bases). V lost 5 bases to trimming and J lost 0 bases, with 8 bases between them. This CDR3 region has 14 residues. CDR1 is ENHRY, CDR2 SYGVKD, per germline. For the CDR3, the DNA is TGTGCCATCAGTAGGGGGGATAGCAATCAGCCCCAGCATTTT. Amino acid sequence: CAISRGDSNQPQHF.

This clonotype showed up just once. The chain is built from TRBV7-2 and TRBJ1-2, with a weak D call TRBD1 (6 bases). This CDR3 contains 14 residues. Trimming left V 2 bases short and J 3 bases short, with 10 bases between. From germline, CDR1 is SGHTA and CDR2 FQGNSA. This CDR3 is CASSLLGGHYGYTF. DNA of the CDR3: TGTGCCAGCAGCTTACTGGGGGGCCACTATGGCTACACCTTC.

The chain links TRBV19 to TRBJ2-7, with D possibly being TRBD1 or TRBD2 (6 bases each). The germline gives CDR1 LNHDA, CDR2 SQIVND (reference sequence). The V end was cut by 5 bases, the J end by 3 bases, with 11 bases between. The CDR3 totals 13 residues. CDR3 in amino acids: CASSAGQLYEQYF. The CDR3 DNA reads TGTGCCAGTAGTGCGGGACAACTCTACGAGCAGTACTTC.

The chain links TRBV6-4 to TRBJ2-3; 8 bases match TRBD2. Germline CDR1 and CDR2: MRHNA and SNTAGT. V dropped 6 bases and J dropped 0; count of bases not matched to a gene: 2. CDR3 length: 14 amino acids. The CDR3 reads CASRLAASTDTQYF. DNA for the CDR3: TGTGCCAGCAGACTAGCGGCTAGCACAGATACGCAGTATTTT.

The chain couples TRBV12-3 or TRBV12-4 to TRBJ1-2, with TRBD1 matching 8 bases. V was pared by 6 bases and J by 10 bases, with 4 bases of the junction left unmatched. The CDR3 length is 11 residues. This CDR3 reads CASRDRAHYTF. CDR3 nucleotide sequence: TGTGCCAGCAGGGACAGGGCCCACTACACCTTC.

The V and J genes are TRBV19 and TRBJ2-5; possibly TRBD1 for D (7 bases). The CDR3 contains 17 residues. V lost 6 bases, J lost 0 bases, and 20 bases lay in between. Germline V gene data show CDR1 as LNHDA and CDR2 as SQIVND (reference sequence). This chain's CDR3 is CASSRTSGRGDQETQYF. In nucleotides, the CDR3 is TGTGCCAGTAGCCGAACCTCGGGCAGGGGGGACCAAGAGACCCAGTACTTC.

About this clonotype: An end of the junction does not agree with germline; a read error may underlie this. The gene calls are TRBV6-1 and TRBJ2-6; TRBD1 might be the D (6 bases). The CDR3 spans 11 residues. CDR1 is MNHNS, CDR2 SASEGT, per germline. The CDR3 is CASRLNRDNFF. The DNA for the CDR3 is TGTGCCAGCAGACTAAACAGGGATAATTTCTTC.

This clonotype appeared once. V is TRBV21-1 and J is TRBJ2-7; the table's D call TRBD2 went unverified against the DNA. TRBV21-1 is a recognized pseudogene. This CDR3 is built from 16 residues. Written as DNA, the CDR3 is TGTGCCAGCAGCAAGCAGGGACTAGCGGGCCACTACGAGCAGTACTTC. It translates to CASSKQGLAGHYEQYF.

The chain joins TRBV5-4 to TRBJ2-5; possible D gene TRBD2, 6 bases. Germline CDR1 and CDR2: SGHNT and YYREEE (reference sequence). V was cut by 3 bases and J by 5 bases, with 20 bases left in between. The CDR3 sequence is 16 residues long. The chain's CDR3 is CASSWGDPDRRETQYF. The CDR3, as DNA: TGTGCCAGCAGCTGGGGGGACCCCGACCGTCGGGAGACCCAGTACTTC. The full variable domain, completed using reference TRBV5-4 and TRBJ2-5, is ETGVTQSPTHLIKTRGQQVTLRCSSQSGHNTVSWYQQALGQGPQFIFQYYREEENGRGNFPPRFSGLQFPNYSSELNVNALELDDSALYLCASSWGDPDRRETQYFGPGTRLLVL.

The chain combines TRBV21-1 with TRBJ2-5; TRBD1, the D gene given by the table, was not confirmed from the DNA. TRBV21-1 has pseudogene status. This CDR3 comprises 13 residues. The DNA of the CDR3 is TGTGCCAGCAGAAGACAGGGAGTAGAGACCCAGTACTTC. It encodes CASRRQGVETQYF.

V usage is TRBV20-1 and J usage is TRBJ1-1; 9 bases are a match to TRBD1. V shed 5 bases, J shed 0 bases, and the junction held 4 bases outside the gene matches. The CDR3 spans 14 residues. Germline assignment: CDR1 DFQATT and CDR2 SNEGSKA (reference sequence). CDR3 amino acids: CSASDRGLNTEAFF. The CDR3, as DNA: TGCAGTGCTTCGGACAGGGGCCTGAACACTGAAGCTTTCTTT.

This sequence joins TRBV7-2 and TRBJ1-5, with a tentative D call TRBD1 (5 bases). V shed 5 bases and J shed 5 bases, with 10 bases lying between them. CDR3 size: 13 residues. The germline V gene encodes CDR1 SGHTA and CDR2 FQGNSA. The CDR3 nucleotides read TGTGCCAGCAGCACGGACATTGATCAGCCCCAGCATTTT. Residues: CASSTDIDQPQHF. The full variable domain, its missing parts supplied by reference TRBV7-2 and TRBJ1-5, is GAGVSQSPSNKVTEKGKDVELRCDPISGHTALYWYRQSLGQGLEFLIYFQGNSAPDKSGLPSDRFSAERTGGSVSTLTIQRTQQEDSAVYLCASSTDIDQPQHFGDGTRLSIL.